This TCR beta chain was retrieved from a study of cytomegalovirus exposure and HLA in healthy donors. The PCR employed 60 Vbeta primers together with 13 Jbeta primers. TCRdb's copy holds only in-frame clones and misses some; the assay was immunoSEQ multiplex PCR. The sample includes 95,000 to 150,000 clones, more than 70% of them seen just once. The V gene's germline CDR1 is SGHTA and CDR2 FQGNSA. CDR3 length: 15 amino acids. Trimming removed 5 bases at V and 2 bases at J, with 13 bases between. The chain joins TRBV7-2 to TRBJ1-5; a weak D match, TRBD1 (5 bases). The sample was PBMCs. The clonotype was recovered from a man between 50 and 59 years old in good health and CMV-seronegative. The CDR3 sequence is CASSPQKQGNQPQHF. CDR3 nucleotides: TGTGCCAGCAGCCCACAAAAACAGGGCAATCAGCCCCAGCATTTT. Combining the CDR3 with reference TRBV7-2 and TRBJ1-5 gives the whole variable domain GAGVSQSPSNKVTEKGKDVELRCDPISGHTALYWYRQSLGQGLEFLIYFQGNSAPDKSGLPSDRFSAERTGGSVSTLTIQRTQQEDSAVYLCASSPQKQGNQPQHFGDGTRLSIL.